These 23 T cell receptor beta chains came from one sample sequenced in a study of cytomegalovirus exposure and HLA in healthy donors. Primers: 60 Vbeta forward and 13 Jbeta reverse. Clones were read by immunoSEQ multiplex PCR, and TCRdb kept only the in-frame ones, dropping some. The table lists roughly 170,000 clones, 65% to 85% of them singletons. The material sequenced was PBMCs. These TCRs come from a woman aged 18-29 years in good health and CMV-seronegative.

A remark on this clone: Different DNA sequences within this sample yield the same CDR3. The J gene is TRBJ2-2, the V gene TRBV15; TRBD2 is a possible D gene (5 bases). Germline assignment: CDR1 LNHNV and CDR2 YYDKDF (reference sequence). The CDR3 is 14 residues long. V lost 0 bases and J 5 bases, leaving 7 bases between the germline ends. The CDR3 DNA reads TGTGCCACCAGCAGAGATCGGGGTACCGGGGAGCTGTTTTTT. It encodes CATSRDRGTGELFF.

This clone has a single count. The rearrangement joins TRBV28 to TRBJ1-1, with D maybe TRBD1 (6 bases). Germline CDR1 reads MDHEN; CDR2 reads SYDVKM. The V end was cut by 6 bases, the J end by 4 bases, with 15 bases between. CDR3 size: 14 residues. CDR3 protein: CASSPSTGTTEAFF. In DNA, the CDR3 is TGTGCCAGCAGCCCAAGCACAGGGACCACTGAAGCTTTCTTT.

This sequence joins TRBV7-8 and TRBJ2-7; TRBD2 agrees at 9 bases. Germline V CDR1 and CDR2: SGHVS, FQNEAQ. J gave up 3 bases and V 6 bases, and 9 bases lay outside the gene matches. CDR3 size: 15 residues. CDR3 amino acids: CASSQLAGNLYEQYF. The CDR3 nucleotides read TGTGCCAGCAGTCAACTAGCGGGCAACCTCTACGAGCAGTACTTC. The variable domain in full, completed from reference TRBV7-8 and TRBJ2-7, reads GAGVSQSPRYKVAKRGQDVALRCDPISGHVSLFWYQQALGQGPEFLTYFQNEAQLDKSGLPSDRFFAERPEGSVSTLKIQRTQQEDSAVYLCASSQLAGNLYEQYFGPGTRLTVT.

The chain links TRBV14 to TRBJ2-7, with D unresolved. CDR1 and CDR2 (germline): SGHDN, FVKESK. The CDR3 runs 13 residues. V was pared by 4 bases and J by 3 bases, with 10 bases between. The CDR3 protein is CASSLLSDYEQYF. Here the CDR3 DNA reads TGTGCCAGCAGCCTCCTGAGCGACTACGAGCAGTACTTC. Complete variable domain (other parts from reference TRBV14 and TRBJ2-7): EAGVTQFPSHSVIEKGQTVTLRCDPISGHDNLYWYRRVMGKEIKFLLHFVKESKQDESGMPNNRFLAERTGGTYSTLKVQPAELEDSGVYFCASSLLSDYEQYFGPGTRLTVT.

The V gene is TRBV7-9, the J gene TRBJ2-2, with 7 nucleotides matching TRBD1. The CDR3 has 14 amino acids. J gave up 7 bases and V 7 bases, and 9 bases lay outside the gene matches. Germline V gene lookup returns CDR1 SEHNR and CDR2 FQNEAQ (reference sequence). CDR3 sequence reads: CASKGQPKGGELFF. For the CDR3, the DNA is TGTGCCAGCAAGGGACAGCCCAAGGGCGGGGAGCTGTTTTTT. Using reference TRBV7-9 and TRBJ2-2 for the parts outside the CDR3, the full variable domain is DTGVSQNPRHKITKRGQNVTFRCDPISEHNRLYWYRQTLGQGPEFLTYFQNEAQLEKSRLLSDRFSAERPKGSFSTLEIQRTEQGDSAMYLCASKGQPKGGELFFGEGSRLTVL.

This clone is labeled as medium-sized. The chain combines TRBV7-6 with TRBJ2-3; D possibly corresponds to TRBD1 (5 bases). The CDR3 loop spans 15 amino acids. With 5 bases removed from V and 6 bases from J, the gap between germline ends came to 18 bases. The germline CDR1 and CDR2 sequences are SGHVS and FNYEAQ. The CDR3 DNA reads as TGTGCCAGCAGCCTTCAAGGCAGGGCAGTCGATACGCAGTATTTT. Amino acid sequence: CASSLQGRAVDTQYF.

The genes are TRBV9 and TRBJ2-7; D may be TRBD2 (5 bases). Germline assignment: CDR1 SGDLS and CDR2 YYNGEE. This CDR3 contains 15 residues. V shed 3 bases and J shed 4 bases, with 17 bases lying between them. Here the CDR3 reads CASSATTRGRYEQYF. The CDR3, as DNA: TGTGCCAGCAGCGCCACAACTAGAGGTCGGTACGAGCAGTACTTC.

On this clone itself: At one of its ends the junction is not consistent with the germline gene, which may arise from a read error. The genes are TRBV6-1 and TRBJ2-7; no definite D call. Germline V gene data show CDR1 as MNHNS and CDR2 as SASEGT. This CDR3 has 16 residues. This CDR3 is CASSEALPRIGYGQYF. CDR3 nucleotide sequence: TGTGCCAGCAGTGAAGCGCTTCCCCGGATCGGGTACGGGCAGTACTTC.

This clone was found a few times. V gene TRBV5-1 combines with J gene TRBJ1-1; D remains unclear. The CDR3 runs to 15 residues. Trimming took off 4 bases at V and 0 bases at J, with 13 bases between the two ends. CDR1 and CDR2 (germline): SGHRS, YFSETQ. This CDR3 reads CASSNGREVNTEAFF. Here the CDR3 DNA reads TGCGCCAGCAGCAACGGACGGGAAGTGAACACTGAAGCTTTCTTT.

This clone appeared a single time. The chain recombines TRBV7-8 with TRBJ2-3; 11 nucleotides match TRBD2. CDR1 and CDR2 from the germline V gene are SGHVS and FQNEAQ. This CDR3 contains 18 residues. V dropped 5 bases and J dropped 8; count of bases not matched to a gene: 18. The CDR3 DNA is TGTGCCAGCAGCCACCCAGATAGCGGGAGGGACCCGGGGGGTACGCAGTATTTT. It codes for CASSHPDSGRDPGGTQYF.

This clone was observed a few times. The chain carries TRBV4-3 and TRBJ2-3, with D maybe TRBD1 (6 bases). The V end lost 4 bases, the J end lost 3 bases, and 11 bases lay between the germline ends. The CDR3 has 14 amino acids. Germline CDR1 is LGHNA and CDR2 is YSLEER. The chain's CDR3 is CASSLIRGTDTQYF. As DNA, the CDR3 is TGCGCCAGCAGCCTAATAAGGGGGACAGATACGCAGTATTTT.

The chain recombines TRBV4-2 with TRBJ2-2; 10 nucleotides match TRBD1. Germline assignment: CDR1 LGHNA and CDR2 YNFKEQ. This CDR3 has 14 residues. V was pared by 10 bases and J by 6 bases, with 8 bases of the junction left unmatched. The CDR3 DNA sequence: TGTGCCACCCTCGACAGGGGGCATCCCGGGGAGCTGTTTTTT. Protein: CATLDRGHPGELFF.

The chain links TRBV19 to TRBJ2-3, with 7 bases that match TRBD1. Germline V gene lookup returns CDR1 LNHDA and CDR2 SQIVND (reference sequence). This CDR3 region has 17 residues. Trimming at V came to 5 bases and at J to 2 bases, leaving 13 bases not matched to a gene. This chain's CDR3 is CASSATTGPSLTDTQYF. In nucleotides, the CDR3 is TGTGCCAGTAGTGCAACGACAGGGCCTAGCCTCACAGATACGCAGTATTTT.

The chain combines TRBV7-3 with TRBJ2-7, with D possibly matching TRBD1 (6 bases). The CDR3 is made up of 18 amino acids. Per the germline V gene, CDR1 is SGHTA and CDR2 is FQGTGA. Trimming stripped 0 bases from V and 2 bases from J, with 20 bases between. Here the CDR3 reads CASSLTGSLGPGAYEQYF. As DNA, the CDR3 is TGTGCCAGCAGCTTAACGGGGTCATTGGGCCCAGGGGCCTACGAGCAGTACTTC.

The rearrangement links TRBV19 to TRBJ1-4; no clear D gene. V was trimmed by 2 bases and J by 8 bases, leaving 15 bases between them. The germline gives CDR1 LNHDA, CDR2 SQIVND (reference sequence). The CDR3 covers 15 residues. CDR3: CASSISSGIREKLFF. CDR3 DNA: TGTGCCAGTAGTATAAGTTCCGGTATCCGGGAAAAACTGTTTTTT.

J is TRBJ2-7 and V is TRBV7-2, with D possibly being TRBD2 (6 bases). This CDR3 is 14 amino acids long. V lost 1 base to trimming and J lost 2 bases, with 9 bases between them. Germline loops: CDR1 SGHTA, CDR2 FQGNSA. This CDR3 reads CASSLGRGTYEQYF. In DNA, the CDR3 is TGTGCCAGCAGCTTAGGGCGGGGCACCTACGAGCAGTACTTC. Together with reference TRBV7-2 and TRBJ2-7, the CDR3 gives the full variable domain: GAGVSQSPSNKVTEKGKDVELRCDPISGHTALYWYRQSLGQGLEFLIYFQGNSAPDKSGLPSDRFSAERTGGSVSTLTIQRTQQEDSAVYLCASSLGRGTYEQYFGPGTRLTVT.

This clone was seen more than once but under ten times. The V gene is TRBV7-3, the J gene TRBJ2-7, with a tentative D call TRBD2 (6 bases). Per the germline V gene, CDR1 is SGHTA and CDR2 is FQGTGA. CDR3 length equals 15 residues. V lost 1 base, J lost 3 bases, and 13 bases lay in between. The CDR3 here is CASSLNPVGGYEQYF. The CDR3 DNA follows: TGTGCCAGCAGCTTAAACCCGGTGGGGGGCTACGAGCAGTACTTC.

The chain carries TRBV5-1 and TRBJ2-5; TRBD1 aligns across 10 bases. CDR1 and CDR2 from the germline V gene are SGHRS and YFSETQ. The CDR3 contains 14 residues. V shed 4 bases and J 5 bases; nucleotides not matched to a gene: 5. CDR3 sequence: CASSRDRGVETQYF. CDR3 DNA: TGCGCCAGCAGCCGGGACAGGGGAGTCGAGACCCAGTACTTC.

A note on this clone: The sample holds other DNA sequences that translate to the same CDR3. V gene TRBV28 combines with J gene TRBJ2-5; 9 bases align to TRBD1. Germline V gene data show CDR1 as MDHEN and CDR2 as SYDVKM. CDR3 length: 14 residues. Unmatched junction bases numbered 3, after V lost 2 bases and J lost 5 bases. The CDR3 DNA follows: TGTGCCAGCAGTTTAGACAGGGGGAGGGAGACCCAGTACTTC. This codes for CASSLDRGRETQYF.

The sample holds one count of this clone. The chain uses TRBV11-2 and TRBJ2-3, with 10 bases aligning to TRBD1. CDR3 length equals 15 residues. Trimming removed 5 bases from V and 1 base from J; junction bases left unmatched: 3. Germline-derived CDR1 and CDR2 are SGHAT and FQNNGV. In nucleotides, the CDR3 is TGTGCCAGCAGCCCTGGACAGGGGGGCACAGATACGCAGTATTTT. This codes for CASSPGQGGTDTQYF.

CDR3 coding DNA: TGTGCCAGCCGCGAAAGAGCAAGCTCCTACAATGAGCAGTTCTTC. Its translation: CASRERASSYNEQFF. The rearrangement joins TRBV7-6 to TRBJ2-1; D is uncertain. The length of the CDR3 is 15 residues. Germline lookup yields CDR1 SGHVS and CDR2 FNYEAQ. V was clipped by 8 bases and J by 0 bases, with 14 bases between them.

The chain links TRBV5-4 to TRBJ2-3; D may be TRBD2 (6 bases). V lost 4 bases to trimming and J lost 4 bases, with 16 bases between them. Germline V gives CDR1 SGHNT, CDR2 YYREEE (reference sequence). CDR3 length equals 15 residues. In DNA form, the CDR3 reads TGTGCCAGCAGCCCGGACGCGGGATACTCAGATACGCAGTATTTT. This codes for CASSPDAGYSDTQYF.

The CDR3 region is CSGTIPGTYEQYF. The CDR3 nucleotides read TGCAGCGGCACTATTCCAGGGACCTACGAGCAGTACTTC. The rearrangement uses TRBV29-1 and TRBJ2-7, with D perhaps TRBD1 (5 bases). Germline V gene data show CDR1 as SQVTM and CDR2 as ANQGSEA. V lost 7 bases and J lost 2, with 15 bases in between. The CDR3 totals 13 residues.